This T cell receptor beta chain was documented in a study of human T cells and chemical hapten exposure. Study in general: Alopecia areata, totalis or universalis affected patients, mainly female.

Time point meaning: patch test 3, about 24 weeks after DPC sensitization. Treatment described: therapeutic diphenylcyclopropenone sensitization with weekly scalp DPC. V was shortened by 5 bases and J by 6 bases, with 20 bases between the two germline ends. The CDR3 is 16 residues long. Per the germline V gene, CDR1 is KGHSH and CDR2 is LQKENI. This clonotype was found a few times. TCRdb ran MiXCR on the RACE reads and lists one entry per CDR3 protein. The sample lists approximately 80,000 distinct CDR3 sequences, 9.5% to 14% seen once, with roughly 3.7% in the top ten. The chain has TRBV18 and TRBJ2-4, with a possible D match to TRBD1 (6 bases). This material consisted of whole blood, taken in connection with sensitization to the hapten diphenylcyclopropenone (DPC). The source is a woman in her forties or fifties with alopecia areata. Some clones in this sample may be carry-over from other donors' samples. The CDR3 sequence is CASSSSTRGSGNIQYF. The CDR3 DNA reads TGTGCCAGCTCATCTTCGACGAGGGGGAGCGGAAACATTCAGTACTTC.